This T cell receptor beta chain derives from a study of T-cell reconstitution after alpha-beta-depleted transplantation in children. CDR1 and CDR2 from the germline V gene are LNHNV and YYDKDF (reference sequence). CDR3 length equals 15 residues. V shed 3 bases and J shed 1 base, with 10 bases lying between them. Preparing the TCRbeta library involved the use of unique molecular identifiers. MiXCR was run by TCRdb on the PCR reads, yielding one entry per CDR3 protein. The sample includes 600,000 to 700,000 distinct CDR3 sequences, around 16% of them seen just once. The sequenced sample was PBMCs from the stem cell graft donor, obtained from the stem cell graft. The clonotype originates from a human donor who donated a stem cell graft to a child with acute myeloid leukemia. This chain connects TRBV15 to TRBJ1-5; D call uncertain. Written as DNA, the CDR3 is TGTGCCACCAGCAGGCTAGACAAAAGCAATCAGCCCCAGCATTTT. Residues: CATSRLDKSNQPQHF. Using reference TRBV15 and TRBJ1-5 for the parts outside the CDR3, the full variable domain is DAMVIQNPRYQVTQFGKPVTLSCSQTLNHNVMYWYQQKSSQAPKLLFHYYDKDFNNEADTPDNFQSRRPNTSFCFLDIRSPGLGDTAMYLCATSRLDKSNQPQHFGDGTRLSIL.